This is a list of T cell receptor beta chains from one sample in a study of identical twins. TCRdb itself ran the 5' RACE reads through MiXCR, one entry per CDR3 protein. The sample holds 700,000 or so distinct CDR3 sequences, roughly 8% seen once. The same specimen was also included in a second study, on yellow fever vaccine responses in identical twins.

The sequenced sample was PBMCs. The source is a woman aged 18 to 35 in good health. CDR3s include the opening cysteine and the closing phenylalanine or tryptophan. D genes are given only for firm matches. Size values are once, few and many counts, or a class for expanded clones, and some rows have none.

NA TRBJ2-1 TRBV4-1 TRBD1 TGCGCCAGCAGCCAAGATTGGGACAGGGTTAGCGCAGACAATGAGCAGTTCTTC CASSQDWDRVSADNEQFF
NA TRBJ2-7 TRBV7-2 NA TGTGCCAGCAGCTTAGGGGGGACGCCCGAGCAGTACTTC CASSLGGTPEQYF
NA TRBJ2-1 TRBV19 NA TGTGCCAGTAGTCCAGACAAGTACACCTACAATGAGCAGTTCTTC CASSPDKYTYNEQFF
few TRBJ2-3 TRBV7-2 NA TGTGCCAGCAGCTTAGCGTTTCGGCGAGATACGCAGTATTTT CASSLAFRRDTQYF
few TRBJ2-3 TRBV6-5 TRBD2 TGTGCCAGCAGTTTGGGGAGGACTAGCGGACAATACACAGATACGCAGTATTTT CASSLGRTSGQYTDTQYF
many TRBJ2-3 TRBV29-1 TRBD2 TGCAGCGTCGATAATCCGAGGAGCGGGGGTACGCAGTATTTT CSVDNPRSGGTQYF
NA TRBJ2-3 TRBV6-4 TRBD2 TGTGCCAGCAGTGGCTCCTTGACTAGCGGGATACATACGCAGTATTTT CASSGSLTSGIHTQYF
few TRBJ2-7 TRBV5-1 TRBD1 TGCGCCAGCAGCTTTTCACAGGGGGGAACCTACGAGCAGTACTTC CASSFSQGGTYEQYF
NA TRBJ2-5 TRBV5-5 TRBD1 TGTGCCAGCAGCTTGGTTAGAGGACAGGAAGAGACCCAGTACTTC CASSLVRGQEETQYF
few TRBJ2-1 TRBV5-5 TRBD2 TGTGCCAGCAGCTTACTCAGGACTAGCGGGTACTCCTACAATGAGCAGTTCTTC CASSLLRTSGYSYNEQFF
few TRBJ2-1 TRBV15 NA TGTGCCACCAGCAGAGAGCCATTCCGAGAGCAGTTCTTC CATSREPFREQFF
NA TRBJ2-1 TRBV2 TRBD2 TGTGCCAGCAGGGTCGCTACTAGCGGGGGGGCCATGGATGAGCAGTTCTTC CASRVATSGGAMDEQFF
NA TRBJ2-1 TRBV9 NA TGTGCCAGCAGCCTCCCGGGGGGCAGGGAGCAGTTCTTC CASSLPGGREQFF
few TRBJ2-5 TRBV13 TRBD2 TGTGCCAGCAGCTACGGGACTAGCGGGGACCGCCAAGAGACCCAGTACTTC CASSYGTSGDRQETQYF
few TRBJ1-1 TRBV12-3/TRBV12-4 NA TGTGCCAGCAGTTCGGACCTCACCAGGGAAGCTTTCTTT CASSSDLTREAFF
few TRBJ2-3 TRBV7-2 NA TGTGCCAGCAGCTTTAACCCCGGCGCAGATACGCAGTATTTT CASSFNPGADTQYF
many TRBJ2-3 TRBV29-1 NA TGCAGCGTTGAAGTTGGGGGGCCCTCCGATACGCAGTATTTT CSVEVGGPSDTQYF
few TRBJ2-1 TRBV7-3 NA TGTGCCAGCAGCTTAAGGGGCCGTGCCAATGAGCAGTTCTTC CASSLRGRANEQFF
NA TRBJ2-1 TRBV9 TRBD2 TGTGCCCCCAGGAGGGTAGCGGGGAACCATAGCTCCTACAATGAGCAGTTCTTC CAPRRVAGNHSSYNEQFF
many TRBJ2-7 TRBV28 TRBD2 TGTGCCAGCAGTCTCCTAGCGGACTCCTACGAGCAGTACTTC CASSLLADSYEQYF
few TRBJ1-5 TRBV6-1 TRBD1 TGTGCCAGCAAGGGACAGGGGTCCCAGCCCCAGCATTTT CASKGQGSQPQHF
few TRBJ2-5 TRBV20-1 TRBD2 TGCAGTGCTAGAGGACTATACCGGGTTCAGCGGGAGGTCGTAGTTCCCCAAGAGACCCAGTACTTC CSARGLYRVQREVVVPQETQYF
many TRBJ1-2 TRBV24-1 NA TGTGCCACCAGTGATTCGGAGGTCCGGCCCGATGGCTACACCTTC CATSDSEVRPDGYTF
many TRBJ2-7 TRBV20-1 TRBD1 TGCAGTGCTAGGGGGACAGGGGGCACCGACTACGAGCAGTACTTC CSARGTGGTDYEQYF
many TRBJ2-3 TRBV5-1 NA TGCGCCAGCAGCTTGGCCGCAGCTCCCGGGGATACGCAGTATTTT CASSLAAAPGDTQYF
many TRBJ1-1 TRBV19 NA TGTGCCAGTAGTTTACGGGACTCACTACCAGAGGCCACTGAAGCTTTCTTT CASSLRDSLPEATEAFF
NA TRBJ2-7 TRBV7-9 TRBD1 TGTGCCAGCAGTCCACAGGGGAAGTACTACGAGCAGTACTTC CASSPQGKYYEQYF
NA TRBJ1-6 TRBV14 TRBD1 TGTGCCAGCAGCCAAGATTTAGACAGGGAACTTGGTTCACCCCTCCACTTT CASSQDLDRELGSPLHF
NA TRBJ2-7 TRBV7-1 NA TGTGCCAGCAGTCTCGGGGCGAACTCCTACGAGCAGTACTTC CASSLGANSYEQYF
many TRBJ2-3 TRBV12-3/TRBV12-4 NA TGTGCCAGCAGTTTTCGCACAGATACGCAGTATTTT CASSFRTDTQYF
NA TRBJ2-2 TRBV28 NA TGTGCCAGCAGTTTGGGGGCAGGGGGGATCGGGGAGCTGTTTTTT CASSLGAGGIGELFF
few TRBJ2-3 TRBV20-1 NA TGCAGTGCTTCCCTCCCCGGAGCGGTTACAGATACGCAGTATTTT CSASLPGAVTDTQYF
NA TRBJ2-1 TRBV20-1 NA TGCAGTGACCGACAGACCTACAATGAGCAGTTCTTC CSDRQTYNEQFF
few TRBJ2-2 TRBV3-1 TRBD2 TGTGCCAGCAGCCAAGAAGGTCTAGCGGGGGGCTATGGCACCGGGGAGCTGTTTTTT CASSQEGLAGGYGTGELFF
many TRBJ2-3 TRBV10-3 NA TGTGCCATCAGTCACACCAAAGACTGGACTAGCACAGATACGCAGTATTTT CAISHTKDWTSTDTQYF
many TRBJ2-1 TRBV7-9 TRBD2 TGTGCCAGCAGCACCATTAGCGGGGTTAATGAGCAGTTCTTC CASSTISGVNEQFF
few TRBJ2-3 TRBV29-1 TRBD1 TGCAGCTCCTCAGACCGGGACAGAAGCACAGATACGCAGTATTTT CSSSDRDRSTDTQYF
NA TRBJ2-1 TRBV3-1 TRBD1 TGTGCCAGCAGCCAGGATCCCCAGGGGGAAGGTAGCTCCTACAATGAGCAGTTCTTC CASSQDPQGEGSSYNEQFF
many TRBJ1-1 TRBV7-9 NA TGTGCCAGCAGCTCGGCGCTAGGGAACACTGAAGCTTTCTTT CASSSALGNTEAFF
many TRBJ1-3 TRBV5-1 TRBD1 TGCGCCAGCAGCCTGGACAGGAGCTCTGGAAACACCATATATTTT CASSLDRSSGNTIYF
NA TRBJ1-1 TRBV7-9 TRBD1 TGTGCCAGCACCCCAGGGCAGGGGGACACTGAAGCTTTCTTT CASTPGQGDTEAFF
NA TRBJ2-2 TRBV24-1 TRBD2 TGTGCCACCAGTGATTTTACTAGCGGGGGGGCCCGGACCGGGGAGCTGTTTTTT CATSDFTSGGARTGELFF
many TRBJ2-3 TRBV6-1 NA TGTGCCAGCAGTAGGCCTAACACAGATACGCAGTATTTT CASSRPNTDTQYF
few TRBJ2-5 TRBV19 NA TGTGCCAGTAGTATACAGGGGAATGGAGAGACCCAGTACTTC CASSIQGNGETQYF
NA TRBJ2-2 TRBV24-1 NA TGTGCCACCAGTGGCCGCTTAGGGGGGGAGCTGTTTTTT CATSGRLGGELFF
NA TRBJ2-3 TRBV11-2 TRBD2 TGTGCCAGCAGCTTAGGTCTTAGCGGGAGGGAAAATACGCAGTATTTT CASSLGLSGRENTQYF
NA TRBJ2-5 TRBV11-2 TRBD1 TGTGCCAGCAGCTTAGACGGAGCGACAGGGGAGGAGACCCAGTACTTC CASSLDGATGEETQYF
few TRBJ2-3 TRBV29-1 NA TGCAGCGTTGTAGGGGACGGCCTAAAGGATACGCAGTATTTT CSVVGDGLKDTQYF
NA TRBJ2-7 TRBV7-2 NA TGTGCCAGCAGCTTACAAGCGGTGGAGCAGTACTTC CASSLQAVEQYF
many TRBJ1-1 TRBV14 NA TGTGCCAGCAGTCGCCCCGGGCAAAACACTGAAGCTTTCTTT CASSRPGQNTEAFF
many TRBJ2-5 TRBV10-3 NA TGTGCCTCGCGGGACCCTCGAGAGACCCAGTACTTC CASRDPRETQYF
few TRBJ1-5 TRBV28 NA TGTGCCAGCAGTACGGGGCGAATTAATCAGCCCCAGCATTTT CASSTGRINQPQHF
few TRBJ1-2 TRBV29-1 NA TGCAGCGTTGAGGCCAGCGGTTATGGCTACACCTTC CSVEASGYGYTF
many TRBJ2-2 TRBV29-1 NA TGCAGCGGGGGGGACAGCAACACCGGGGAGCTGTTTTTT CSGGDSNTGELFF